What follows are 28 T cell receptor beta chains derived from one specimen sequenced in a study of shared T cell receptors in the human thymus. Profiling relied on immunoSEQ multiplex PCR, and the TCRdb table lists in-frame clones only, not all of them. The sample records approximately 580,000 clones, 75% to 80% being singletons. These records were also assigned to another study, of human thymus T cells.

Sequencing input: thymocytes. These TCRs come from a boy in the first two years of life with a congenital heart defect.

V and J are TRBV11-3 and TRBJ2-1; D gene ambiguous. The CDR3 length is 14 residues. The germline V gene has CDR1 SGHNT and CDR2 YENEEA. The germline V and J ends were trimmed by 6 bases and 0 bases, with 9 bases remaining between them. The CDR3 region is CASSRGPSYNEQFF. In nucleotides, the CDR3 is TGTGCCAGCAGTCGAGGTCCCTCCTACAATGAGCAGTTCTTC.

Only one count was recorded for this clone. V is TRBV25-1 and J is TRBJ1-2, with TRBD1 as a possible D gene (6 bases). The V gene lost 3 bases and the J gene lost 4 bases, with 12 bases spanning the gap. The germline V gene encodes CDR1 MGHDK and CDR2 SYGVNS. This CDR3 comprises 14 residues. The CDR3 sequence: CASSEGGPSYGYTF. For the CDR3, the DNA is TGTGCCAGCAGTGAGGGGGGGCCGTCCTATGGCTACACCTTC.

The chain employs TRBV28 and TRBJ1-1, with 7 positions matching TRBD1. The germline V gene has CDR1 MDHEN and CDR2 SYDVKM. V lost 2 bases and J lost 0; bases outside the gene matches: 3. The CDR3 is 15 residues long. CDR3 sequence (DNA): TGTGCCAGCAGTTTAGGGGGACAGCTGAACACTGAAGCTTTCTTT. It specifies CASSLGGQLNTEAFF.

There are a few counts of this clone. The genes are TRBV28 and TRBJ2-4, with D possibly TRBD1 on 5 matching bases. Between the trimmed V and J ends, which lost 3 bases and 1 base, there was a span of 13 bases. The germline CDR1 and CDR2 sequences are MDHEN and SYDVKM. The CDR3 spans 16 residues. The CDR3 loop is CASSFPKGFAKNIQYF. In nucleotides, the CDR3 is TGTGCCAGCAGTTTCCCAAAGGGGTTCGCCAAAAACATTCAGTACTTC. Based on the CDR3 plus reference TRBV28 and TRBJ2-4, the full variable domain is DVKVTQSSRYLVKRTGEKVFLECVQDMDHENMFWYRQDPGLGLRLIYFSYDVKMKEKGDIPEGYSVSREKKERFSLILESASTNQTSMYLCASSFPKGFAKNIQYFGAGTRLSVL.

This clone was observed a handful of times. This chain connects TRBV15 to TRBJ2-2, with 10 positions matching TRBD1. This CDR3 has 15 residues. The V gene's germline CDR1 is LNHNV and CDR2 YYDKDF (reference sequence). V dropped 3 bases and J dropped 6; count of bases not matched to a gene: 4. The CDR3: CATSRLTGGSGELFF. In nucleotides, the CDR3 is TGTGCCACCAGCAGGTTGACAGGGGGCTCCGGGGAGCTGTTTTTT.

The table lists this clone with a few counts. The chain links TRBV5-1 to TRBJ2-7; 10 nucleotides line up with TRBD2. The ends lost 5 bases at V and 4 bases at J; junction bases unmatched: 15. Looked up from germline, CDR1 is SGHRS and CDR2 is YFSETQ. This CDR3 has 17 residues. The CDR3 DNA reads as TGCGCCAGCAGGCTTGACCTTTTTAGCGGGAGGTGGTACGAGCAGTACTTC. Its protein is CASRLDLFSGRWYEQYF. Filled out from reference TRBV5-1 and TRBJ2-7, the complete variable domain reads KAGVTQTPRYLIKTRGQQVTLSCSPISGHRSVSWYQQTPGQGLQFLFEYFSETQRNKGNFPGRFSGRQFSNSRSEMNVSTLELGDSALYLCASRLDLFSGRWYEQYFGPGTRLTVT.

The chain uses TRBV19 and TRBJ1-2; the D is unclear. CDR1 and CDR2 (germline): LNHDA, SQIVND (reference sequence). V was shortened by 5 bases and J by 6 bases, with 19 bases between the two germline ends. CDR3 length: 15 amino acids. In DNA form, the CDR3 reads TGTGCCAGTAGTCCCCCGGGTTTCACGTCCAATGGCTACACCTTC. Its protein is CASSPPGFTSNGYTF.

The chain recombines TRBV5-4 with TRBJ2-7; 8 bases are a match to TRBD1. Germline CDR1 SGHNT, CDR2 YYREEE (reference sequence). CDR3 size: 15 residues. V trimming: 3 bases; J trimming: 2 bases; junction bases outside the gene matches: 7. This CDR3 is CASSSKGQGTYEQYF. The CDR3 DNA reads TGTGCCAGCAGCTCAAAAGGACAGGGAACCTACGAGCAGTACTTC.

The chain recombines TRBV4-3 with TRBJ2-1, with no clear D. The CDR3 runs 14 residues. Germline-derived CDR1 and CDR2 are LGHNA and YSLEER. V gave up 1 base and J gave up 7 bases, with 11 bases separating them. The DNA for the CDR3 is TGCGCCAGCAGCCAAGTCCAGCCGCGGAATGAGCAGTTCTTC. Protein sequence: CASSQVQPRNEQFF.

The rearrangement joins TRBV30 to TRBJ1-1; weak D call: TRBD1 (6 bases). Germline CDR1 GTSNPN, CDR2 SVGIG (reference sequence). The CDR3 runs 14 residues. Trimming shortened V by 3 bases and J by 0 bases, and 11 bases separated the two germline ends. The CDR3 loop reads CAWSHRAMNTEAFF. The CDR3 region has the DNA TGTGCCTGGAGCCACAGGGCAATGAACACTGAAGCTTTCTTT.

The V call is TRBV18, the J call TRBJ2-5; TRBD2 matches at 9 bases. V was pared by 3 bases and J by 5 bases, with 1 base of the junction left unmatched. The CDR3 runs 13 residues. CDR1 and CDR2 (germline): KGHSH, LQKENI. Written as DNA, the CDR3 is TGTGCCAGCTCACCGGGACTAGCTGAGACCCAGTACTTC. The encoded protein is CASSPGLAETQYF.

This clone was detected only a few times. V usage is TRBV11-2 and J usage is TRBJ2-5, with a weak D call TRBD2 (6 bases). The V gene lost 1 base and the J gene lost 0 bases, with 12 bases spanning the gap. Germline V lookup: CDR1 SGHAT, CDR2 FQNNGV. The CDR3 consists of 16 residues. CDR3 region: CASSLASPGDQETQYF. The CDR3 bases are TGTGCCAGCAGCTTAGCCTCTCCGGGGGACCAAGAGACCCAGTACTTC.

CDR3 sequence (DNA): TGTGCCAGCAGCCGTCGAGCGGAGGGGCCCGCCTACGAGCAGTACTTC. This encodes CASSRRAEGPAYEQYF. The rearrangement links TRBV6-6 to TRBJ2-7; D may be TRBD2 (6 bases). Trimming cost V 6 bases and J 2 bases, with 20 bases left between them. This CDR3 is 16 amino acids long. Germline-derived CDR1 and CDR2 are MNHNY and SVGAGI (reference sequence).

CDR3 amino acids: CASSLVAPRGPQHF. In DNA, the CDR3 is TGTGCCAGCAGTTTGGTCGCCCCCCGCGGGCCCCAGCATTTT. The chain combines TRBV27 with TRBJ1-5; D not certain. The CDR3 is 14 amino acids. V lost 3 bases to trimming and J lost 9 bases, with 15 bases between them. Germline CDR1 is MNHEY and CDR2 is SMNVEV (reference sequence).

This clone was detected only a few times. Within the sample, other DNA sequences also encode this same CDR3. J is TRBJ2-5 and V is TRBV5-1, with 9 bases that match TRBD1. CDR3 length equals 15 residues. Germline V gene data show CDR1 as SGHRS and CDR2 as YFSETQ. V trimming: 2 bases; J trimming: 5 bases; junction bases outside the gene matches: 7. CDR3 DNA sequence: TGCGCCAGCAGCTTTCCGGGACAGGGTTCGGAGACCCAGTACTTC. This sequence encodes CASSFPGQGSETQYF.

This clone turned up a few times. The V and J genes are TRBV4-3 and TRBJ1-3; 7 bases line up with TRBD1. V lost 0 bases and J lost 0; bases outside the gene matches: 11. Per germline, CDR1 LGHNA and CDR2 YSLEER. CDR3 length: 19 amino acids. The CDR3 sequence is CASSQDLTGTAASGNTIYF. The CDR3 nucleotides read TGCGCCAGCAGCCAAGATTTGACCGGGACAGCGGCCTCTGGAAACACCATATATTTT.

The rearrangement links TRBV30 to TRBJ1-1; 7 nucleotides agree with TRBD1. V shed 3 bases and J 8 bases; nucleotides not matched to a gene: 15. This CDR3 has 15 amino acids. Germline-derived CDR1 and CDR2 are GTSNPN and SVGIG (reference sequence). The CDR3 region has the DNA TGTGCCTGGAGGTCGGGCGGTAGGGGGCGCCTAGAAGCTTTCTTT. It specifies CAWRSGGRGRLEAFF. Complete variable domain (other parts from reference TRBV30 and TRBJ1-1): SQTIHQWPATLVQPVGSPLSLECTVEGTSNPNLYWYRQAAGRGLQLLFYSVGIGQISSEVPQNLSASRPQDRQFILSSKKLLLSDSGFYLCAWRSGGRGRLEAFFGQGTRLTVV.

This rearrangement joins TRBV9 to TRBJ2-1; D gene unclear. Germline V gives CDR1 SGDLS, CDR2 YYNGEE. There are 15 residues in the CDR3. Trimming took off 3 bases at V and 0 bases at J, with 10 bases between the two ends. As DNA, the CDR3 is TGTGCCAGCAGCGACGCGCCGGGCTCCTACAATGAGCAGTTCTTC. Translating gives CASSDAPGSYNEQFF.

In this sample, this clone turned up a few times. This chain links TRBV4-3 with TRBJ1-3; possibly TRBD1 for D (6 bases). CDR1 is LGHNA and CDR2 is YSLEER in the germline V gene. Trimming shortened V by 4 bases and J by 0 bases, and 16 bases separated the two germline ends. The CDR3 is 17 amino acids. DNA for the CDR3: TGCGCCAGCAGCCCGGGACAACAACTACTCTCTGGAAACACCATATATTTT. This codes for CASSPGQQLLSGNTIYF.

For the CDR3, the DNA is TGTGCCAGCAGTGAGAGAGCCGGGACAGAAAATCAGCCCCAGCATTTT. Protein: CASSERAGTENQPQHF. V usage is TRBV27 and J usage is TRBJ1-5, with 7 bases lining up with TRBD1. The germline CDR1 and CDR2 sequences are MNHEY and SMNVEV (reference sequence). Unmatched junction bases numbered 11, after V lost 5 bases and J lost 4 bases. The CDR3 covers 16 residues.

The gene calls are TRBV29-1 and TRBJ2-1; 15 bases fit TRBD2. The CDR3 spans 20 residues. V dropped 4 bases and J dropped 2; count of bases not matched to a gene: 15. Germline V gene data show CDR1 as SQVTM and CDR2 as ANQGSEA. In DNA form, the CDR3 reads TGCAGCGTTGGGGACAGGATGGGACTAGCGGGAGGTCGTCCCTACAATGAGCAGTTCTTC. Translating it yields CSVGDRMGLAGGRPYNEQFF.

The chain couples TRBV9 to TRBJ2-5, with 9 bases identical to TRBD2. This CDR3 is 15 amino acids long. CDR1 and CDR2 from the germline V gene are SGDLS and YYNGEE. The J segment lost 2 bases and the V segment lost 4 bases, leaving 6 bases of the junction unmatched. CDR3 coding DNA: TGTGCCAGCAGCTCGGGGACTAGCATACAAGAGACCCAGTACTTC. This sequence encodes CASSSGTSIQETQYF.

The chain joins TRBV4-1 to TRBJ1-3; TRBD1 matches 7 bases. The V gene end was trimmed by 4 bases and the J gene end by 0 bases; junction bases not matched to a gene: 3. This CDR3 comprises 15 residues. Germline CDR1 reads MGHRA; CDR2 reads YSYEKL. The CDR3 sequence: CASSLRTGSGNTIYF. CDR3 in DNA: TGCGCCAGCAGCCTTAGGACAGGCTCTGGAAACACCATATATTTT.

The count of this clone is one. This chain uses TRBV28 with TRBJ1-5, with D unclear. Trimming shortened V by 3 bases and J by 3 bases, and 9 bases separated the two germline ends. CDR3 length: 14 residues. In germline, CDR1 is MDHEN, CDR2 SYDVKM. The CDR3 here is CASSFLAINQPQHF. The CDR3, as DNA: TGTGCCAGCAGTTTTTTAGCTATCAATCAGCCCCAGCATTTT.

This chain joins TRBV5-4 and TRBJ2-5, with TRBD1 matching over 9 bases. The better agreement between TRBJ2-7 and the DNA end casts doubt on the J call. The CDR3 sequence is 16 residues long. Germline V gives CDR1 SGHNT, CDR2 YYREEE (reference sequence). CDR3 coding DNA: TGTGCCAGCAGCAGGCGCACCGGGACAGGGACCTACGAGCAGTACTTC. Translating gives CASSRRTGTGTYEQYF.

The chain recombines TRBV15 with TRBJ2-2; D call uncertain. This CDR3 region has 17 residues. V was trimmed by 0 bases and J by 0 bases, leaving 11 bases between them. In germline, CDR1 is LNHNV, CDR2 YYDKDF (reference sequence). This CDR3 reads CATSRDVGPPNTGELFF. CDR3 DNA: TGTGCCACCAGCAGAGACGTTGGGCCGCCGAACACCGGGGAGCTGTTTTTT.

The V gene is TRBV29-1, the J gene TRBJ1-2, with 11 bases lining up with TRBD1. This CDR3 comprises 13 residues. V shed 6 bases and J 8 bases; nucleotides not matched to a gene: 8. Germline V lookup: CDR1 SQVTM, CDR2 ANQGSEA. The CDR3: CSVTGTGGKGYTF. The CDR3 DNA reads TGCAGCGTCACCGGGACAGGGGGAAAAGGCTACACCTTC.

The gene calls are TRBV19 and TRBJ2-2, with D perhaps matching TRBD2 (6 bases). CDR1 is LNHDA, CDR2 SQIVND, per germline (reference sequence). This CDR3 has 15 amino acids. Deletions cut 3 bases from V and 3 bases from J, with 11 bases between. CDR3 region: CASSIGREDTGELFF. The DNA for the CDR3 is TGTGCCAGTAGTATCGGCAGGGAGGACACCGGGGAGCTGTTTTTT.